The 14 T cell receptor beta chains given below trace back to one sample, sequenced in a study of post-analysis software for immune sequencing data. Overall study results and limits: Included in a set of several TRBV segments more frequent in patients than controls were TRBV5-6, TRBV5-1 and TRBV20-1.

Included in the TCR beta cDNA libraries were unique molecular identifiers. TCRdb analysed the PCR reads with MiXCR anew, one entry per CDR3 protein. The profile shows around 250,000 distinct CDR3 sequences, 36% of them singletons. These receptors' antigens are unknown. The sample consisted of blood. The receptors here all came from a girl between 5 and 17 years old with multiple sclerosis.

This clonotype was recorded many times. The V call is TRBV9, the J call TRBJ2-3; TRBD1 is a possible D gene (5 bases). This CDR3 is built from 15 residues. Germline CDR1 is SGDLS and CDR2 is YYNGEE. V dropped 1 base and J dropped 3 bases, with 12 bases sitting between them. The CDR3 nucleotides are TGTGCCAGCAGCGTACAGGGTTTGGAGACAGATACGCAGTATTTT. As protein: CASSVQGLETDTQYF.

As for this clonotype: Being one base from a much bigger clone, this may be a read error. J is TRBJ2-7 and V is TRBV11-2, with a weak D call TRBD2 (5 bases). Germline loops: CDR1 SGHAT, CDR2 FQNNGV. V was shortened by 5 bases and J by 7 bases, with 18 bases between the two germline ends. The length of the CDR3 is 14 residues. CDR3 DNA sequence: TGTGCCAGCAGCCTATGGACTCCGTTCCATGAGCAGTACTTC. This gives the protein CASSLWTPFHEQYF. Full variable domain (remainder filled in from reference TRBV11-2 and TRBJ2-7): EAGVAQSPRYKIIEKRQSVAFWCNPISGHATLYWYQQILGQGPKLLIQFQNNGVVDDSQLPKDRFSAERLKGVDSTLKIQPAKLEDSAVYLCASSLWTPFHEQYFGPGTRLTVT.

This clonotype was counted a few times. This chain joins TRBV6-4 and TRBJ2-2; D gene uncertain. Germline V CDR1 and CDR2: MRHNA, SNTAGT. V was pared by 0 bases and J by 5 bases, with 4 bases between. The CDR3 length is 13 residues. The CDR3 bases are TGTGCCAGCAGTGACTCGGCTACCGGGGAGCTGTTTTTT. Protein: CASSDSATGELFF.

This chain joins TRBV6-1 and TRBJ1-5, with 11 bases identical to TRBD1. Germline loops: CDR1 MNHNS, CDR2 SASEGT. The CDR3 is 16 amino acids. After removal of 6 bases from V and 5 bases from J, the junction contained 9 bases not matched to a gene. CDR3 residues: CASSRPRTGGDQPQHF. For the CDR3, the DNA is TGTGCCAGCAGCCGCCCCCGGACAGGGGGCGATCAGCCCCAGCATTTT.

This clonotype was observed many times. V and J are TRBV29-1 and TRBJ1-2; perhaps TRBD1 as D (5 bases). Germline loops: CDR1 SQVTM, CDR2 ANQGSEA. The CDR3 has 13 amino acids. The V gene lost 4 bases and the J gene lost 7 bases, with 16 bases spanning the gap. CDR3: CSVAKTVGRGYTF. CDR3 sequence (DNA): TGCAGCGTTGCGAAGACAGTCGGGCGTGGCTACACCTTC.

There are a few counts of this clonotype. The chain is built from TRBV4-2 and TRBJ2-3, with D hard to call. With 1 base removed from V and 4 bases from J, the gap between germline ends came to 12 bases. This CDR3 is built from 15 residues. Germline-derived CDR1 and CDR2 are LGHNA and YNFKEQ. Written as DNA, the CDR3 is TGTGCCAGCAGCCAAGGGGCGGCTCTGGCAGATACGCAGTATTTT. It encodes CASSQGAALADTQYF.

The chain combines TRBV5-1 with TRBJ2-2; 12 bases agree with TRBD2. This CDR3 has 17 residues. CDR1 is SGHRS, CDR2 YFSETQ, per germline. Trimming took 6 bases from V and 0 from J; bases not matched to a gene: 6. DNA of the CDR3: TGCGCCAGCACCCAGAGGACTAGCGGGACGAACACCGGGGAGCTGTTTTTT. It yields the protein CASTQRTSGTNTGELFF.

The V gene is TRBV29-1, the J gene TRBJ2-1; the D gene is possibly TRBD2 (7 bases). CDR1 is SQVTM and CDR2 is ANQGSEA in the germline V gene. V shed 6 bases and J shed 0 bases, with 18 bases lying between them. This CDR3 has 16 amino acids. This CDR3 reads CSVGGQGGASYNEQFF. The DNA of the CDR3 is TGCAGCGTGGGGGGTCAAGGGGGGGCCTCCTACAATGAGCAGTTCTTC.

This clonotype was found a few times. The chain carries TRBV6-1 and TRBJ2-5; 11 bases agree with TRBD2. From germline, CDR1 is MNHNS and CDR2 SASEGT. V shed 3 bases, J shed 4 bases, and the junction held 7 bases outside the gene matches. The CDR3 runs to 16 residues. CDR3: CASSDPRLAGRETQYF. The DNA for the CDR3 is TGTGCCAGCAGTGACCCTCGACTAGCGGGGAGAGAGACCCAGTACTTC.

About this clonotype itself: A much larger clone sits a single nucleotide away, making a read error possible. CDR3 coding DNA: TGTGCCAGCAGTCGCAACCGGGACAGGGTTCTCTATGACTACACCTTC. It yields the protein CASSRNRDRVLYDYTF. The chain uses TRBV27 and TRBJ1-2, with 9 bases identical to TRBD1. Germline V CDR1 and CDR2: MNHEY, SMNVEV (reference sequence). The CDR3 totals 16 residues.

The rearrangement links TRBV5-6 to TRBJ1-1; weak D call: TRBD1 (5 bases). The CDR3 has 12 residues. Germline assignment: CDR1 SGHDT and CDR2 YYEEEE. Deletions cut 3 bases from V and 7 bases from J, with 10 bases between. CDR3 amino acids: CASSSGRGEAFF. For the CDR3, the DNA is TGTGCCAGCAGCTCGGGACGCGGTGAAGCTTTCTTT. Full variable domain (rest looked up from reference TRBV5-6 and TRBJ1-1): DAGVTQSPTHLIKTRGQQVTLRCSPKSGHDTVSWYQQALGQGPQFIFQYYEEEERQRGNFPDRFSGHQFPNYSSELNVNALLLGDSALYLCASSSGRGEAFFGQGTRLTVV.

A few counts support this clonotype. This chain connects TRBV28 to TRBJ1-6; D call uncertain. CDR1 is MDHEN and CDR2 is SYDVKM in the germline V gene. V was trimmed by 6 bases and J by 7 bases, leaving 4 bases between them. This CDR3 comprises 11 residues. The CDR3 spells CASSRNSPLHF. Written as DNA, the CDR3 is TGTGCCAGCAGCAGAAATTCACCCCTCCACTTT.

This clonotype has only a few counts. The CDR3 sequence: CASSRRTDYNEQFF. The CDR3 DNA sequence: TGTGCCAGCAGCCGAAGGACGGATTACAATGAGCAGTTCTTC. The rearrangement joins TRBV7-8 to TRBJ2-1, with D unclear. Trimming removed 5 bases at V and 4 bases at J, with 12 bases between. This CDR3 is 14 amino acids long. CDR1 and CDR2 (germline): SGHVS, FQNEAQ.

This clonotype appeared many times. The J gene is TRBJ2-7, the V gene TRBV7-8, with 9 bases that match TRBD2. V dropped 5 bases and J dropped 5; count of bases not matched to a gene: 16. Germline assignment: CDR1 SGHVS and CDR2 FQNEAQ. The CDR3 is 17 residues long. CDR3: CASSPWREGPSGDEQYF. CDR3 nucleotide sequence: TGTGCCAGCAGCCCCTGGCGGGAGGGTCCCTCAGGGGACGAGCAGTACTTC.